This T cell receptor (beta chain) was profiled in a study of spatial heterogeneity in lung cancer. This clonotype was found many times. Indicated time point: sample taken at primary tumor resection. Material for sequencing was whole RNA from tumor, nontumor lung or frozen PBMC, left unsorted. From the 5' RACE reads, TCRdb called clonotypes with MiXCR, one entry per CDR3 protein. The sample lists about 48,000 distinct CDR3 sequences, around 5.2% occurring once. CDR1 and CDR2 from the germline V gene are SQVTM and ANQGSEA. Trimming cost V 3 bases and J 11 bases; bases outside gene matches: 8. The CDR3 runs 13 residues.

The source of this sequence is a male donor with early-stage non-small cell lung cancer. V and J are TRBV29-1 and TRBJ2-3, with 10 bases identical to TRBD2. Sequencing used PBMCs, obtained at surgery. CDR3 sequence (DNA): TGCAGCGTTGAGGTAGCGGGAGGATGGGGGCAGTATTTT. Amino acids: CSVEVAGGWGQYF.